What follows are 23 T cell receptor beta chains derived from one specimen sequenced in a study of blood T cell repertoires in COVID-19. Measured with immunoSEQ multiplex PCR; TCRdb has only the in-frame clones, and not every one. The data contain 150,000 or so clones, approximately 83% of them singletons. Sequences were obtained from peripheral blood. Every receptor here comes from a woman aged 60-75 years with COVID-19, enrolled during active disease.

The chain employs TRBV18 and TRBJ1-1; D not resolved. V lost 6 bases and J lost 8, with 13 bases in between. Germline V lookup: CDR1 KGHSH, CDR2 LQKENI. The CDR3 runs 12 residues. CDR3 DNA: TGTGCCAGCTCGTACCAGGCAAGAGAAGCTTTCTTT. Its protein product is CASSYQAREAFF.

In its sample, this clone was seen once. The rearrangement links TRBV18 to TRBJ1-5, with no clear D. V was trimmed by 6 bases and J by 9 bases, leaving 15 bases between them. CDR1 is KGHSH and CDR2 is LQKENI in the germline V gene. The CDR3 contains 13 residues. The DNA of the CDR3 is TGTGCCAGCTCGTCGGGGTTGGATGGGCCCCAGCATTTT. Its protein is CASSSGLDGPQHF.

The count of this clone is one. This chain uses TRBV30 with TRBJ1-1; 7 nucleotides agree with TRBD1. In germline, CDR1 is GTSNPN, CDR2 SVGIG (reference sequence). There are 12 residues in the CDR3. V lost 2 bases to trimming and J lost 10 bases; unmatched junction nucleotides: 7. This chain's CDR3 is CAWSKQGWGAFF. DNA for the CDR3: TGTGCCTGGAGTAAACAGGGGTGGGGAGCTTTCTTT.

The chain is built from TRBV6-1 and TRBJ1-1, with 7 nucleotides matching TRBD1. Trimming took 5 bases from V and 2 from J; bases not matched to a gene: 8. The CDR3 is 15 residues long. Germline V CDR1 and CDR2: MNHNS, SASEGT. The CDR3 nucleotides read TGTGCCAGCAGTTTAGGCGGGACAGCAAACACTGAAGCTTTCTTT. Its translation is CASSLGGTANTEAFF.

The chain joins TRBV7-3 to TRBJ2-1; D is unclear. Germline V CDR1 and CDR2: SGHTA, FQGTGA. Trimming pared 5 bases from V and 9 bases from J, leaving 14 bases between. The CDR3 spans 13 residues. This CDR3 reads CASSPSDGGEQFF. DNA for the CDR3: TGTGCCAGCAGCCCCTCTGATGGCGGTGAGCAGTTCTTC.

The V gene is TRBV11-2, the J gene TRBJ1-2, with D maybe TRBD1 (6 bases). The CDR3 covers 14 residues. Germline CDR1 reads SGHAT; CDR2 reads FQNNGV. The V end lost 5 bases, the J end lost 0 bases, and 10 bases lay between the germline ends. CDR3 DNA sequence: TGTGCCAGCAGCACGGACAGCTCTAACTATGGCTACACCTTC. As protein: CASSTDSSNYGYTF.

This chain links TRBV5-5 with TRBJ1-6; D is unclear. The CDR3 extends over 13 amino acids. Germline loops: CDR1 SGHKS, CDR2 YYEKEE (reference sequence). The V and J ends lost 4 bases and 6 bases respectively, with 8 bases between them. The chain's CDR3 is CASSRDGNSPLHF. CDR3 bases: TGTGCCAGCAGCCGAGATGGTAATTCACCCCTCCACTTT.

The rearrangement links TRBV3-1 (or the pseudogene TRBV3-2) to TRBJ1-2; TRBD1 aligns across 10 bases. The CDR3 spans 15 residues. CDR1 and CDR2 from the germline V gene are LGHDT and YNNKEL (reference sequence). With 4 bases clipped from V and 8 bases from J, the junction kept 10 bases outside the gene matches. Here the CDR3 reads CASSPIRTGGQGYTF. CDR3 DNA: TGTGCCAGCAGCCCGATTCGGACAGGGGGACAGGGCTACACCTTC.

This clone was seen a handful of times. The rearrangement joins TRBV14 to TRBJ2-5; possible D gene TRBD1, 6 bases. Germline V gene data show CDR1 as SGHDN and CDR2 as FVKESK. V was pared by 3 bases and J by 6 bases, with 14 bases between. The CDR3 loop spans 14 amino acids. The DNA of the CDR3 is TGTGCCAGCAGCCACACAGGGATATACCAGACCCAGTACTTC. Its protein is CASSHTGIYQTQYF.

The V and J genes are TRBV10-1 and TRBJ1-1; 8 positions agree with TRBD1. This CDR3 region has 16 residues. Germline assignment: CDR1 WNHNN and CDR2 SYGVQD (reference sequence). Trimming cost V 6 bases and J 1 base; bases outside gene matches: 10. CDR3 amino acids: CASSLDRGFANTEAFF. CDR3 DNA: TGCGCCAGCAGCTTAGACAGGGGTTTCGCGAACACTGAAGCTTTCTTT.

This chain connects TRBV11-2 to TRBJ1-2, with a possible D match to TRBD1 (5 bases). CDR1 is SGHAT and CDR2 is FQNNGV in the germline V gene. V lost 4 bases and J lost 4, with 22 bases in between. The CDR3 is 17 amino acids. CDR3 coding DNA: TGTGCCAGCAGCTCAACTGGACACCCCGAAAAATTCTATGGCTACACCTTC. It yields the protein CASSSTGHPEKFYGYTF.

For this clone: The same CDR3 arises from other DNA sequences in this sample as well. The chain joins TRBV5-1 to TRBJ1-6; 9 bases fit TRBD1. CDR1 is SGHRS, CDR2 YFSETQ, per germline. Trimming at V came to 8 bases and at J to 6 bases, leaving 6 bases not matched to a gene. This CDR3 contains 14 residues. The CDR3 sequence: CASSRDRVNSPLHF. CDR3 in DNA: TGCGCCAGTTCCCGGGACAGGGTTAATTCACCCCTCCACTTT.

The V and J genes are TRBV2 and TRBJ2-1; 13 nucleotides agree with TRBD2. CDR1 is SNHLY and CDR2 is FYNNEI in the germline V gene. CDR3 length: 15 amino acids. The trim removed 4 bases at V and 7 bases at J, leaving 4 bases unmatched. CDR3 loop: CASSAGTSGANEQFF. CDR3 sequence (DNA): TGTGCCAGCAGTGCCGGGACTAGCGGGGCGAATGAGCAGTTCTTC.

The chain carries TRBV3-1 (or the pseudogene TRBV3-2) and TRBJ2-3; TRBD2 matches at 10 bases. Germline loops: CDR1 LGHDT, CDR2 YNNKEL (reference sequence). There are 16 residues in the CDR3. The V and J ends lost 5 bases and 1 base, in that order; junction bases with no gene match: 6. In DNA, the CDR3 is TGTGCCAGCAGCTTTAGGACTAGCGGACGCACAGATACGCAGTATTTT. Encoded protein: CASSFRTSGRTDTQYF.

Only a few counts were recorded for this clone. The CDR3 is CASSPSTGTGRSPLHF. CDR3 coding DNA: TGTGCCAGCTCACCCTCAACCGGGACAGGGAGATCACCCCTCCACTTT. The rearrangement uses TRBV18 and TRBJ1-6; 9 bases map to TRBD1. This CDR3 region has 16 residues. Trimming cost V 3 bases and J 10 bases; bases outside gene matches: 10. Germline V gene sequence: CDR1 KGHSH, CDR2 LQKENI.

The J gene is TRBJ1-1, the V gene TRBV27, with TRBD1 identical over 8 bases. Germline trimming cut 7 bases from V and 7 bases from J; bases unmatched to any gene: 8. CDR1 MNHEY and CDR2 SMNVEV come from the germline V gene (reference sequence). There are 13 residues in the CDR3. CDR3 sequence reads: CASMSRGRSEAFF. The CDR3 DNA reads TGTGCCAGCATGAGCAGGGGGCGGAGTGAAGCTTTCTTT.

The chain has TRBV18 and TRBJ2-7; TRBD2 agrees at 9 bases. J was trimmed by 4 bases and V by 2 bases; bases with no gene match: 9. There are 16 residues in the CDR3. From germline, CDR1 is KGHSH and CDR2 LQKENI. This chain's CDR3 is CASSPTPTAGGYEQYF. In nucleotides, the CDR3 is TGTGCCAGCTCACCAACCCCCACAGCGGGAGGATACGAGCAGTACTTC.

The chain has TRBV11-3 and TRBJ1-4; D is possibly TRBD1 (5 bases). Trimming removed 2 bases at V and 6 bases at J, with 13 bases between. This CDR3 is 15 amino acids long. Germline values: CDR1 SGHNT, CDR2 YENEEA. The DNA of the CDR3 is TGTGCCAGCAGCTTATTCTGGGGGGGGGATGAAAAACTGTTTTTT. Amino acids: CASSLFWGGDEKLFF. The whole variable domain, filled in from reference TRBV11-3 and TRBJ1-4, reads EAGVVQSPRYKIIEKKQPVAFWCNPISGHNTLYWYLQNLGQGPELLIRYENEEAVDDSQLPKDRFSAERLKGVDSTLKIQPAELGDSAVYLCASSLFWGGDEKLFFGSGTQLSVL.

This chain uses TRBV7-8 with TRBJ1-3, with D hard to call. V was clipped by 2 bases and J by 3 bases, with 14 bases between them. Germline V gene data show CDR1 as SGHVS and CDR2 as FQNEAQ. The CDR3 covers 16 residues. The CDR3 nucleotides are TGTGCCAGCAGCTTAAGAGGGAGAGATAGTGGAAACACCATATATTTT. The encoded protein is CASSLRGRDSGNTIYF.

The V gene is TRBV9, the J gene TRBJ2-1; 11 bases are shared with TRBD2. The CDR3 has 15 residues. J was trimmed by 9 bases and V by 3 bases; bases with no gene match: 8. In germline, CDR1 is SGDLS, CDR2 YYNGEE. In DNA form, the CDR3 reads TGTGCCAGCAGCGCCAGTCCCGGGACTAGCGGTGAGCAGTTCTTC. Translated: CASSASPGTSGEQFF.

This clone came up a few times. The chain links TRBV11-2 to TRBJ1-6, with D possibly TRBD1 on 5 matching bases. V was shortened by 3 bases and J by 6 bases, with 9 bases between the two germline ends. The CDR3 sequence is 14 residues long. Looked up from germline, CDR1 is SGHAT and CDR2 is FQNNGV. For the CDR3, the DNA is TGTGCCAGCAGCTTCACAGGCCCTAATTCACCCCTCCACTTT. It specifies CASSFTGPNSPLHF.

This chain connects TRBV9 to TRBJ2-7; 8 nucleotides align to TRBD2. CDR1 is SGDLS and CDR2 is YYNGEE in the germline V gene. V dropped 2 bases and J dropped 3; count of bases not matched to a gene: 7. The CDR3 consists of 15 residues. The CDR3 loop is CASSVGAGGRYEQYF. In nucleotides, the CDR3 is TGTGCCAGCAGCGTGGGGGCGGGAGGCCGCTACGAGCAGTACTTC.

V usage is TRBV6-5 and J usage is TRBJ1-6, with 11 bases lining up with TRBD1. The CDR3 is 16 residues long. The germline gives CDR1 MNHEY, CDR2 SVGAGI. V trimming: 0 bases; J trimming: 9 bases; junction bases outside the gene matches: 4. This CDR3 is CASSYSRGQGGSPLHF. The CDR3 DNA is TGTGCCAGCAGTTACTCGAGGGGACAGGGGGGTTCACCCCTCCACTTT.